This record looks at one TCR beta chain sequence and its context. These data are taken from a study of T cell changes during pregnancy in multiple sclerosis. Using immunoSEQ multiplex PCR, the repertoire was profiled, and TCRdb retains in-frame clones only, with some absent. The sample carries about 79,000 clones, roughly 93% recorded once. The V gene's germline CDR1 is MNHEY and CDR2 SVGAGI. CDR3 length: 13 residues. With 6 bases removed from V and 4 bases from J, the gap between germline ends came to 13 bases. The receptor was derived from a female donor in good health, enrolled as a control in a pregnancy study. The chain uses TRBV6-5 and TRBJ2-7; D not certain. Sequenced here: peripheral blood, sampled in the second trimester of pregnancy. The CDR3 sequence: CASREPAGYEQYF. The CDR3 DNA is TGTGCCAGCAGGGAGCCGGCCGGTTACGAGCAGTACTTC.